This TCR beta chain was profiled in a study of cytomegalovirus exposure and HLA in healthy donors. Both 60 Vbeta primers and 13 Jbeta primers went into the PCR. Sequencing was performed with immunoSEQ multiplex PCR; in TCRdb, only in-frame clones are kept and a portion is missing. The table includes under 200,000 clones, 80% detected once. The TCR comes from a woman aged 50 to 65 in good health and CMV-seropositive. The sequencing input was PBMCs.

The CDR3 loop reads CASSNRGGKEAFF. DNA of the CDR3: TGCGCCAGCAGCAACAGGGGGGGAAAGGAAGCTTTCTTT. The chain couples TRBV5-1 to TRBJ1-1; 8 nucleotides line up with TRBD1. V lost 4 bases to trimming and J lost 8 bases; unmatched junction nucleotides: 7. The CDR3 is 13 amino acids. Germline V lookup: CDR1 SGHRS, CDR2 YFSETQ. Together with reference TRBV5-1 and TRBJ1-1, the CDR3 gives the full variable domain: KAGVTQTPRYLIKTRGQQVTLSCSPISGHRSVSWYQQTPGQGLQFLFEYFSETQRNKGNFPGRFSGRQFSNSRSEMNVSTLELGDSALYLCASSNRGGKEAFFGQGTRLTVV.